A single sample gave rise to the 6 T cell receptor beta chains below, sequenced in a study of T cell repertoires in cytomegalovirus infection. TCRdb processed the reads anew with MiXCR; each CDR3 protein has one entry. The sample includes some 680,000 distinct CDR3 sequences, less than 40% of them seen just once. The sequenced sample was PBMCs. These receptors all stem from a human donor in good health (CMV status not recorded). Some clones in this sample may be carry-over from other donors' samples.

This clonotype has just a few counts. The chain recombines TRBV7-2 with TRBJ2-1; maybe TRBD2 (6 bases). CDR1 is SGHTA and CDR2 is FQGNSA in the germline V gene. Trimming removed 5 bases from V and 9 bases from J, with 14 bases in between. The CDR3 is 13 residues long. For the CDR3, the DNA is TGTGCCAGCAGCCTTCCGGGGGAGGTTGAGCAGTTCTTC. Translated: CASSLPGEVEQFF.

This clonotype was detected a few times. The chain carries TRBV6-1 and TRBJ2-3; D might be TRBD1 (5 bases). The CDR3 is 16 amino acids. Per germline, CDR1 MNHNS and CDR2 SASEGT. With 8 bases removed from V and 4 bases from J, the gap between germline ends came to 22 bases. The CDR3 region is CASRNSAWGEADTQYF. The CDR3 nucleotides read TGTGCCAGCCGCAACTCCGCGTGGGGCGAAGCAGATACGCAGTATTTT.

This chain uses TRBV7-6 with TRBJ2-7, with 8 bases matching TRBD1. There are 13 residues in the CDR3. Germline V gene data show CDR1 as SGHVS and CDR2 as FNYEAQ. Losses at the gene ends were 5 bases for V and 6 bases for J; bases not matched to a gene: 6. The CDR3 DNA sequence: TGTGCCAGCAGCCAGGGGGCGGAAGGCGAGCAGTACTTC. Its protein product is CASSQGAEGEQYF.

In this sample, this clonotype turned up a few times. CDR3 region: CASSLWRVTGQETQYF. In DNA form, the CDR3 reads TGCGCCAGCAGCTTGTGGCGGGTTACGGGCCAAGAGACCCAGTACTTC. The V gene is TRBV5-1, the J gene TRBJ2-5, with a tentative D call TRBD2 (5 bases). The CDR3 covers 16 residues. Trimming stripped 1 base from V and 1 base from J, with 14 bases between. In germline, CDR1 is SGHRS, CDR2 YFSETQ.

In its sample, this clonotype was seen a few times. The chain is built from TRBV28 and TRBJ1-5, with D perhaps matching TRBD1 (6 bases). CDR1 is MDHEN and CDR2 is SYDVKM in the germline V gene. Trimming took off 6 bases at V and 7 bases at J, with 19 bases between the two ends. This CDR3 comprises 15 residues. This chain's CDR3 is CASRTPRGAEQPQHF. CDR3 bases: TGTGCCAGCAGAACTCCACGGGGGGCCGAGCAGCCCCAGCATTTT. Full variable domain (outside the CDR3, taken from reference TRBV28 and TRBJ1-5): DVKVTQSSRYLVKRTGEKVFLECVQDMDHENMFWYRQDPGLGLRLIYFSYDVKMKEKGDIPEGYSVSREKKERFSLILESASTNQTSMYLCASRTPRGAEQPQHFGDGTRLSIL.

This clonotype was picked up a small number of times. The chain uses TRBV6-8 and TRBJ2-7, with 7 bases fitting TRBD1. After removal of 6 bases from V and 7 bases from J, the junction contained 12 bases not matched to a gene. The germline gives CDR1 MNHGY, CDR2 SAAAGT. This CDR3 is built from 14 residues. The CDR3 spells CASRIITGAEEQYF. The CDR3 nucleotides read TGTGCCAGCAGAATAATAACAGGGGCCGAGGAGCAGTACTTC.